Given below is one TCR beta chain in context. This clonotype was observed a few times. The antigen it recognizes is unknown. No per-base quality is available; no much larger clone lies one base away. The receptor library was made with RT-PCR. TCRdb records Illumina HiSeq 2500 as the sequencer. TCRdb trimmed the raw reads at Q25, called clones with MiXCR and kept productive beta chains. Each entry merges the rows of one CDR3 protein and shows their most common DNA and genes. Present in this sample are hundreds of thousands of distinct CDR3 sequences, 11% to 15% of which were seen just once. The leading ten clones occupy 5.5% to 7% of the sample. This sample stems from a study of response to subunit inactivated influenza vaccine (dated by TCRdb to between 2017 and 2018). A note on the overall study: The study used deep quantitative T cell receptor repertoire profiling to track responses to a trivalent subunit inactivated influenza vaccine.

The germline V gene encodes CDR1 KGHDR and CDR2 SFDVKD. The V end gives up 10 bases and the J end 5 bases, leaving 6 bases in the junction not matched to a gene. There are 13 amino acids in the CDR3, from cysteine to phenylalanine inclusive. Only CDR3 DNA remains: 39 bases, in frame from the first base. Points the paper makes about the study in general: According to the authors, only a limited number of new T cells may be recruited by each seasonal influenza vaccination.

The TCR sequence derives from a man in his forties or fifties who received an inactivated influenza vaccine. Donor details come from another sample of the same person, matched by shared clones. The material sequenced was PBMCs from blood, taken around 14 days before vaccination. Recombination linked TRBV24-1 to TRBJ2-2; 7 nucleotides in the junction match TRBD1. The DNA is TGTGCCACTTCTTCAGGGGGAACCGGGGAGCTGTTTTTT. The translation is CATSSGGTGELFF.